This TCR beta chain was recovered during a study of TIL therapy for anti-PD-1-resistant metastatic lung cancer. This was the immunoSEQ v3 assay. Each library reached around 1.9 million read pairs, or about 4.5-6.5 million at deep level. Assay used: immunoSEQ multiplex PCR; TCRdb lists only in-frame clones, some missing. The sample has 50,000 or so clones, over 65% seen once; the top ten hold around 5.9%. With 6 bases removed from V and 0 bases from J, the gap between germline ends came to 8 bases. The germline V gene has CDR1 MNHNS and CDR2 SASEGT. The CDR3 spans 13 residues. As to time point: pre-treatment sample, taken before nivolumab and TIL therapy. Tumor tissue came from excised metastases, mostly pleural nodules or supraclavicular lymph nodes. This clone turned up a few times.

This sample comprised tumor tissue, obtained at baseline. The TCR comes from a person between 25 and 80 years old with non-small cell lung cancer. The V call is TRBV6-1, the J call TRBJ1-1; no clear D gene. CDR3 nucleotide sequence: TGTGCCAGCAGAACAGCCTTGAACACTGAAGCTTTCTTT. Its protein product is CASRTALNTEAFF.